Shown below are 7 T cell receptor beta chains from a single sample sequenced in a study of Ad26.COV2.S vaccination and SARS-CoV-2 variants. Assay: immunoSEQ multiplex PCR; the TCRdb copy retains only in-frame clones and omits some. The sample includes a few hundred thousand clones, roughly 90% of them seen just once. Treatment of the sample: around 19 received Ad26.COV2.S at low or high dose, single or two shots; about 5 received placebo; per-sample allocation not given. Specimens were obtained on day 63 following the first vaccine or placebo injection. The sample consisted of peripheral blood, taken in a trial of Ad26.COV2.S vaccine versus placebo. All receptors derive from a person between 18 and 59 years old who received the Ad26.COV2.S COVID-19 vaccine or a placebo.

CDR3 loop: CSASTVLAGGYLYEQYV. CDR3 DNA sequence: TGCAGTGCTAGTACTGTATTAGCGGGAGGGTACCTTTACGAGCAGTACGTC. The chain couples TRBV20-1 to TRBJ2-7, with TRBD2 identical over 11 bases. CDR3 length: 17 residues. V dropped 3 bases and J dropped 4; count of bases not matched to a gene: 14. Germline loops: CDR1 DFQATT, CDR2 SNEGSKA (reference sequence).

CDR3 DNA: TGTGCCAGCAGCTTCCCAGGACTAGCGGACTACAATGAGCAGTTCTTC. Encoded protein: CASSFPGLADYNEQFF. This chain links TRBV5-6 with TRBJ2-1; 10 bases line up with TRBD2. Unmatched junction bases numbered 5, after V lost 2 bases and J lost 3 bases. Looked up from germline, CDR1 is SGHDT and CDR2 is YYEEEE. The CDR3 loop spans 16 amino acids. The whole variable domain, filled in from reference TRBV5-6 and TRBJ2-1, reads DAGVTQSPTHLIKTRGQQVTLRCSPKSGHDTVSWYQQALGQGPQFIFQYYEEEERQRGNFPDRFSGHQFPNYSSELNVNALLLGDSALYLCASSFPGLADYNEQFFGPGTRLTVL.

This clone has a single count. The chain uses TRBV21-1 and TRBJ1-2. TRBV21-1 is reported as a pseudogene. This CDR3 is built from 20 residues. CDR3 sequence (DNA): TGTGCCAGCAGCATAGCTTGGCCAAGTCGAGGTGAAGTTTCCAACTATGGCTACACCTTC. Protein product: CASSIAWPSRGEVSNYGYTF.

The rearrangement uses TRBV4-2 and TRBJ1-5; D is unclear. The CDR3 length is 15 residues. Looked up from germline, CDR1 is LGHNA and CDR2 is YNFKEQ. Trimming left V 0 bases short and J 1 base short, with 7 bases between. As DNA, the CDR3 is TGTGCCAGCAGCCAAGAGGGGATGAGCAATCAGCCCCAGCATTTT. Protein sequence: CASSQEGMSNQPQHF.

V is TRBV7-6 and J is TRBJ1-6, with TRBD1 matching 7 bases. The V gene's germline CDR1 is SGHVS and CDR2 FNYEAQ. The length of the CDR3 is 15 residues. The V segment lost 1 base and the J segment 8 bases; nucleotides outside the gene matches: 5. The CDR3 nucleotides are TGTGCCAGCAGCTTAGAGGGACAGAGGGATTCACCCCTCCACTTT. Translating gives CASSLEGQRDSPLHF.

J is TRBJ1-2 and V is TRBV7-9, with D unresolved. Trimming took off 6 bases at V and 4 bases at J, with 9 bases between the two ends. CDR1 is SEHNR and CDR2 is FQNEAQ in the germline V gene (reference sequence). The CDR3 spans 12 residues. CDR3 residues: CASRSQIYGYTF. The CDR3 nucleotides are TGTGCCAGCAGGTCTCAAATCTATGGCTACACCTTC.

The chain carries TRBV2 and TRBJ2-4; TRBD2 aligns across 9 bases. With V trimmed by 7 bases and J by 6 bases, 4 bases remained unmatched. The CDR3 loop spans 13 amino acids. Per the germline V gene, CDR1 is SNHLY and CDR2 is FYNNEI. CDR3 in amino acids: CASTLTSGNIQYF. The DNA for the CDR3 is TGTGCCAGCACCCTGACTAGCGGAAACATTCAGTACTTC. Full variable domain (outside the CDR3, taken from reference TRBV2 and TRBJ2-4): EPEVTQTPSHQVTQMGQEVILRCVPISNHLYFYWYRQILGQKVEFLVSFYNNEISEKSEIFDDQFSVERPDGSNFTLKIRSTKLEDSAMYFCASTLTSGNIQYFGAGTRLSVL.